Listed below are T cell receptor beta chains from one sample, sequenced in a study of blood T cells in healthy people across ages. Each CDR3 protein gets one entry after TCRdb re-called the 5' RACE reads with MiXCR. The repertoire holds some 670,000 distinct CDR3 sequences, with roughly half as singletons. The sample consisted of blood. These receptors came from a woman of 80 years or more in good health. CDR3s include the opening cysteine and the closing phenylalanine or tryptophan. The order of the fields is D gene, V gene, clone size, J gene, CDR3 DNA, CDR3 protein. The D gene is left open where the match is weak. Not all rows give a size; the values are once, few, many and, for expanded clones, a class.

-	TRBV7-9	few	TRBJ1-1	TGTGCCAGCAGCTTAGCGGTCTTGAACACTGAAGCTTTCTTT	CASSLAVLNTEAFF
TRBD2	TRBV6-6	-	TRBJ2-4	TGTGCCAGCAGTTACTATAGACTAGCAGGAAACATTCAGTACTTC	CASSYYRLAGNIQYF
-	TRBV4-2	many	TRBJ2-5	TGTGCCAGCAGCTCCCAAGGAGGACTAAGACAAGAGACCCAGTACTTC	CASSSQGGLRQETQYF
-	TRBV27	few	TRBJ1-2	TGTGCCAGCAGTTTCCTGGACCACTCCTATGGCTACACCTTC	CASSFLDHSYGYTF
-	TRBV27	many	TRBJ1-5	TGTGCCAGCAGCCAAGTTCGTAGCAATCAGCCCCAGCATTTT	CASSQVRSNQPQHF
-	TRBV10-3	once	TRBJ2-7	TGTGCCATCAGTGATGCAGTTCCCTACGAGCAGTACTTC	CAISDAVPYEQYF
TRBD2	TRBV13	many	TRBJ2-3	TGTGCCAGCAGCCTAGGACTAGCGGAATACGGTACGCAGTATTTT	CASSLGLAEYGTQYF
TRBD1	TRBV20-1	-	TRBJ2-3	TGCAGTGCCCCAGGACAGGGGGCGTCTACGCAGTATTTT	CSAPGQGASTQYF
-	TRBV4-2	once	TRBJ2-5	TGTGCCAGCAGCCAAGACGGACCAAGCCAAGAGACCCAGTACTTC	CASSQDGPSQETQYF
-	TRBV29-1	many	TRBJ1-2	TGCAGCGTTGATGACAGCCTTTTGGGTGGCACCTTC	CSVDDSLLGGTF
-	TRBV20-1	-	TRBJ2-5	TGCAGTGCTAGAGATTTAATGGGTGTTCAGCAGCCTGGGTTTGTCCAGTACTTC	CSARDLMGVQQPGFVQYF
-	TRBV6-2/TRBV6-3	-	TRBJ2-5	TGTGCCAGCAGTTACTCTTTGGAGCGGCAGAGCCAAGAGACCCAGTACTTC	CASSYSLERQSQETQYF
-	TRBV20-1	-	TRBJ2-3	TGCAGTGCTGGAAACCTTCCAACGGGCGGGGGCCCCACAGATACGCAGTATTTT	CSAGNLPTGGGPTDTQYF
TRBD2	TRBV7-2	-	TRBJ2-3	TGTGCCAGCAGCTTGTTGCGGGGGGTAACAGATACGCAGTATTTT	CASSLLRGVTDTQYF
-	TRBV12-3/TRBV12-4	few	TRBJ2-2	TGTGCCAGCAGGGGGAGGACCGGGGAGCTGTTTTTT	CASRGRTGELFF
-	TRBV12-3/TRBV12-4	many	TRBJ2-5	TGTGCCAGCAGTTTCAGTAAGGCCCAACTGTACTTC	CASSFSKAQLYF
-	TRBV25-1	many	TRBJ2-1	TGTGCCAGCAGTGTGAGCGGCAGCTCCTACAATGAGCAGTTCTTC	CASSVSGSSYNEQFF
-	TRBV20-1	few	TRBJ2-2	TGCAGTGCTATGGCGCGCCGAAACACCGGGGAGCTGTTTTTT	CSAMARRNTGELFF
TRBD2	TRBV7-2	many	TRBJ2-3	TGTGCCAGCAGCTTGTCGGTAGCGGGAGTAGATACGCAGTATTTT	CASSLSVAGVDTQYF
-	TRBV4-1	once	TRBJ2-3	TGCGCCAGCAGCCAAGTGGGGCGGGGGCCCACAGATACGCAGTATTTT	CASSQVGRGPTDTQYF
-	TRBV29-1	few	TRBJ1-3	TGCAGCGTTCTAGCCGGGCCCTCGGGAAACACCATATATTTT	CSVLAGPSGNTIYF
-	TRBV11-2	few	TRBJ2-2	TGTGCCAGCAGCCGGGACTGGGGAGGCGGGGAGCTGTTTTTT	CASSRDWGGGELFF
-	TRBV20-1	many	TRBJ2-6	TGCAGTGCTAGAACCTTGTCTGGGGCCAACGTCCTGACTTTC	CSARTLSGANVLTF
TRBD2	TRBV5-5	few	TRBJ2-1	TGTGCCAGCAGCTTGGGACTAGCGGTTTTCCGAACGTACAATGAGCAGTTCTTC	CASSLGLAVFRTYNEQFF
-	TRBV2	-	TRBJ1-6	TGTGCCAGCAGTGACAGGGGCCCCCCCCTCCACTTT	CASSDRGPPLHF
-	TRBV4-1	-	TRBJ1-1	TGCGCCAGCAGCCAAGATTATAGGGGCGTCACTGAAGCTTTCTTT	CASSQDYRGVTEAFF
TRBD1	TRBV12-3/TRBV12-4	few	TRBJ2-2	TGTGCCAGCAGTTCCCCGAAGACAGGGGTCAGGAACACCGGGGAGCTGTTTTTT	CASSSPKTGVRNTGELFF
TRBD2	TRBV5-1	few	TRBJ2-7	TGCGCCAGCAGCTTTGAACTAGCGGGAGGGAATGAGCAGTACTTC	CASSFELAGGNEQYF
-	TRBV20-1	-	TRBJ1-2	TGCAGTGCTACAGGCCCTATGAGTTATGGCTACACCTTC	CSATGPMSYGYTF
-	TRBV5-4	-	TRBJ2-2	TGTGCCAGCAGCTTGGCCTCTGGCAGGGGTATCACCGGGGAGCTGTTTTTT	CASSLASGRGITGELFF
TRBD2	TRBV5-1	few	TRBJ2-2	TGCGCCAGCGATAGCGGGAGCGGTACCGGGGAGCTGTTTTTT	CASDSGSGTGELFF
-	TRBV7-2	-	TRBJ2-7	TGTGCCAGCAGCTTACGGTGGAGCGAGACCTACGAGCAGTACTTC	CASSLRWSETYEQYF
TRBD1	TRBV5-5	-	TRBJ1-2	TGTGCCAGCAGCTTGAGACAGGGGAAAGGCTACACCTTC	CASSLRQGKGYTF
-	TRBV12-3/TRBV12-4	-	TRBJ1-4	TGTGCCAGCAGCCCCGGTAGACTGGAGGAAAAACTGTTTTTT	CASSPGRLEEKLFF
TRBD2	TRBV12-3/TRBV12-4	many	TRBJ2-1	TGTGCCAGCTCACTAGCGAGGTACAATGAGCAGTTCTTC	CASSLARYNEQFF
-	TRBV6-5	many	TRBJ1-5	TGTGCCAGCAGTTCTTACGGGCGGTCGCAGGGCAATCAGCCCCAGCATTTT	CASSSYGRSQGNQPQHF
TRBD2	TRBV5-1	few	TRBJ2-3	TGCGCCAGCAGCTTTGTAGCGGGATTAGGAGATACGCAGTATTTT	CASSFVAGLGDTQYF
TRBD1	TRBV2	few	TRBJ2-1	TGTACCAGCAGTCCTAGGACAGGGGGTTACAATGAGCAGTTCTTC	CTSSPRTGGYNEQFF